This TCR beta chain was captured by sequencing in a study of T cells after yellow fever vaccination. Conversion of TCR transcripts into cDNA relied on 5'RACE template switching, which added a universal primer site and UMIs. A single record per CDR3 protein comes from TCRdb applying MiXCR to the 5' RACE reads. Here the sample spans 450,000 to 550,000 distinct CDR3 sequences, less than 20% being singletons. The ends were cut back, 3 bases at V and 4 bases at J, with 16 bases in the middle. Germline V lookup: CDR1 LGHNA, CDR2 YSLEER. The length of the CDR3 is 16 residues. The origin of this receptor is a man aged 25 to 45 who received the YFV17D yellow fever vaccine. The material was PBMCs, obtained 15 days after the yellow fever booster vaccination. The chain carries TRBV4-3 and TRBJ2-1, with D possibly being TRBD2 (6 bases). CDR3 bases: TGCGCCAGCAGCCATGACTCTAGCGCGAATTACAATGAGCAGTTCTTC. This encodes CASSHDSSANYNEQFF.